One and the same sample provided the 5 T cell receptor beta chains below, sequenced in a study of blood T cell repertoires in COVID-19. Clones were sequenced by immunoSEQ multiplex PCR, and TCRdb holds only the in-frame ones, with some missing. Of some 270,000 clones detected, 88% appear once; the ten largest clones hold around 3%. The material sequenced was PBMCs or T cells enriched from blood (not recorded which). The source of these receptors is a woman aged 40 to 50 who had been exposed to COVID-19.

The rearrangement links TRBV6-1 to TRBJ1-2; D is undetermined. This CDR3 contains 13 residues. The germline V gene has CDR1 MNHNS and CDR2 SASEGT. Trimming removed 2 bases from V and 7 bases from J, with 11 bases in between. CDR3 DNA: TGTGCCAGCAGTGAATGGACTGCTATTGGCTACACCTTC. This encodes CASSEWTAIGYTF.

The CDR3 region has the DNA TGTGCCAGCAGCCCCCTGACAGGGAGCCTAAACACTGAAGCTTTCTTT. It translates to CASSPLTGSLNTEAFF. J is TRBJ1-1 and V is TRBV14; 7 bases line up with TRBD1. The V gene end was trimmed by 4 bases and the J gene end by 2 bases; junction bases not matched to a gene: 10. The CDR3 has 16 amino acids. CDR1 is SGHDN and CDR2 is FVKESK in the germline V gene.

This chain uses TRBV18 with TRBJ1-1; TRBD1 agrees at 10 bases. CDR1 and CDR2 (germline): KGHSH, LQKENI. V was clipped by 6 bases and J by 2 bases; unmatched bases: 9. The CDR3 has 16 amino acids. CDR3 DNA sequence: TGTGCCAGCTCCATCGGGACAGGGGAATCTAACACTGAAGCTTTCTTT. Its protein product is CASSIGTGESNTEAFF.

The CDR3 bases are TGCGCCAGCAGCCAAGATTCGGGACTAGCTACCGGTGAGCAGTTCTTC. Protein: CASSQDSGLATGEQFF. This rearrangement joins TRBV4-1 to TRBJ2-1, with 9 bases identical to TRBD2. This CDR3 is built from 16 residues. Trimming took 0 bases from V and 9 from J; bases not matched to a gene: 9. Germline CDR1 MGHRA, CDR2 YSYEKL.

The chain has TRBV30 and TRBJ2-1, with 11 positions matching TRBD2. V shed 5 bases, J shed 4 bases, and the junction held 10 bases outside the gene matches. Germline CDR1 is GTSNPN and CDR2 is SVGIG (reference sequence). The CDR3 extends over 16 amino acids. The CDR3 sequence is CAWGDLLAGGYNEQFF. The CDR3 region has the DNA TGTGCCTGGGGTGACCTCTTAGCGGGGGGGTACAATGAGCAGTTCTTC.